Given below is one T cell receptor (beta chain) in context. Its antigen target is currently unknown. No base-level quality is on record; no much larger clone is a single base apart. Deletion took 1 base off V and 8 bases off J, with a span of 12 bases between the germline ends. The germline V gene provides CDR1 SGHTA and CDR2 FQGTGA. From the cysteine through the phenylalanine, the CDR3 covers 15 amino acids. The read is trimmed to its CDR3 DNA, 45 bases read in frame from base 1. The treatment or condition label, read with the paper, signifies: approximately 9-day PBMC culture with coronavirus spike peptide pools or control peptides (ViraFEST assay). The ViraFEST assay, used in the study, expanded antigen-specific T cells with peptide pools and then identified the expanded clonotypes through TCR sequencing. Positive SARS-CoV-2 PCR tests in the convalescent patients dated from March to December 2020, before Alpha, Beta and Delta variants emerged in the United States. PBMCs were cultured at roughly 2 million per well in IMDM supplemented with approximately 5% human AB serum and roughly 10 IU/ml IL-2, with 10 ug/ml peptide pools added. On days 3 and 7, half of the culture medium was replaced with fresh IL-2-containing medium. After 10 days of culture, CD4+ T cells were isolated by negative selection using the EasySep CD4+ T cell isolation kit. PBMCs were separated from whole blood using Ficoll-Paque Plus gradient centrifugation and then either used fresh or cryopreserved at -140C. Triplicate wells were generally used for each culture condition.

The library was obtained by PCR. DNA from cultured CD4+ T cells was subjected to TCR sequencing with the Oncomine TCR Beta short-read assay at the Johns Hopkins FTIC core. Genomic DNA was extracted from the cultured CD4+ T cells with the QIAamp micro DNA kit. Oncomine TCR Beta libraries made from cultured CD4+ T cells were pooled using unique dual indexes and sequenced on an Illumina iSeq 100. As for the original processing: Non-productive sequences were removed, and CDR3s that did not start with C, did not end with F or W, or were shorter than 7 amino acids were discarded. Antigen-specific clonotypes were identified using the MANAFEST web application through comparison of peptide-stimulated wells with reference and other culture wells. To be called positive, a clone needed an FDR below 0.05, an odds ratio above 5, and a productive frequency above 0.1% in at least two of three replicate wells. Cross-reactive clonotypes were defined as significantly expanded in both SARS-CoV-2 spike wells and at least one common cold coronavirus spike condition. CDR3 homology was assessed with Levenshtein distances (stringdist) and unrooted phylogenetic trees (ape) in R version 3.6.1. The public reads were reanalyzed by TCRdb: fastp trimming at Q25, MiXCR alignment, in-frame beta chains only. Records with the same CDR3 protein are collapsed into one entry carrying the most frequent genes and DNA. The V and J calls reflect TCRdb's pipeline rather than the authors' work. For this sample the table gives some 18,000 distinct CDR3 sequences, of which roughly 50% were detected only once. The top ten constitute roughly 6.2% of the sample.

This entry belongs to a study of vaccination and CD4 T cells after COVID-19 (dated by TCRdb to about 2022). At the level of the whole study: SARS-CoV-2 positivity had been established in the convalescent patients by nasal swab PCR, and mild disease was recorded in under ten of these patients and severe disease in one. In the convalescent cohort there were six males and four females, among whom were two Hispanic individuals, seven Caucasians, two Asians and one multiracial person. Participants received two doses of either the Pfizer-BioNTech BNT162b2 vaccine (n=8) or the Moderna mRNA-1273 vaccine (n=2). Post-COVID blood samples were collected from convalescent patients a median of approximately 100 days after diagnosis, with a range of about 30 to 180 days. The time from the second vaccine dose to post-vaccine blood sampling had a median of roughly 79 days and ranged from about 12 to 250 days. The cultures were stimulated with overlapping spike peptide pools from SARS-CoV-2 and from the common cold coronaviruses HCoV-NL63, HCoV-OC43 and HCoV-229E. Control cultures used a CEFX viral epitope pool as positive control, an HIV-1 Nef peptide pool as negative control, or no peptide. In approximately eleven COVID-19 convalescent patients and a handful of infection-naive healthy vaccine recipients, the spike-specific CD4+ TCR repertoire before mRNA vaccination was compared with the repertoire after mRNA vaccination. Study-wide conclusions, independent of this receptor: Of the vaccine-specific clones in convalescent patients, 304 of 307, or nearly all, reacted only to SARS-CoV-2 spike and did not cross-react with common cold coronaviruses. Relatively few convalescent patients were included in the study, and early timepoints after natural infection were not analyzed. In convalescent patients, a median approximately 83% of post-vaccine SARS-CoV-2-reactive clones were detected only after vaccination, suggesting vaccine-specific priming. The median number of SARS-CoV-2-reactive clonotypes rose from roughly 20 after infection to a few dozen after vaccination, but the change was not significant.

The sample consisted of CD4+ T cells from blood, cultured in vitro. The chain links TRBV7-3 with TRBJ1-6; the D gene identity is not certain. The clonotype originates from a human donor who had recovered from COVID-19. The CDR3 protein sequence reads: CASSLMAGSDSPLHF. The DNA is TGTGCCAGCAGCTTAATGGCTGGGAGTGATTCACCCCTCCACTTT.